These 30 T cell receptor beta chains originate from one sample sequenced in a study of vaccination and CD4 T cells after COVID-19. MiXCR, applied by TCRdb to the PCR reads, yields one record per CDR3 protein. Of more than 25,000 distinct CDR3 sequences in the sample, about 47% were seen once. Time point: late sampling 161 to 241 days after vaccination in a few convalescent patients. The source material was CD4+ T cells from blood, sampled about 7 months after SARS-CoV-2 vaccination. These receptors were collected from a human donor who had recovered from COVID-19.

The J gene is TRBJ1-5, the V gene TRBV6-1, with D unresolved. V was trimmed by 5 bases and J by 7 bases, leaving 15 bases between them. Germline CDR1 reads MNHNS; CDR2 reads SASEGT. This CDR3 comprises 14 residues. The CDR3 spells CASSPQVAGQPQHF. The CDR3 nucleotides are TGTGCCAGCAGTCCTCAGGTGGCGGGCCAGCCCCAGCATTTT.

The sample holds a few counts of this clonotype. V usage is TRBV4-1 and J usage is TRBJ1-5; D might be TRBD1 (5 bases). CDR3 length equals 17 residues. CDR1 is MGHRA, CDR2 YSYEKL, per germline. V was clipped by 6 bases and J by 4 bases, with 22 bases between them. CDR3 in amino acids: CASRLIPGPKLNQPQHF. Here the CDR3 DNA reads TGCGCCAGCAGGTTGATTCCGGGACCGAAACTTAATCAGCCCCAGCATTTT.

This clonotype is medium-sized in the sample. The CDR3 DNA follows: TGTGCCAGCAGATCCTCACGATTAACAGGGTCTTCCTATGGCTACACCTTC. Translation: CASRSSRLTGSSYGYTF. The V and J genes are TRBV27 and TRBJ1-2, with a possible D match to TRBD1 (6 bases). Germline V CDR1 and CDR2: MNHEY, SMNVEV (reference sequence). This CDR3 is 17 amino acids long. V gave up 6 bases and J gave up 4 bases, with 24 bases separating them.

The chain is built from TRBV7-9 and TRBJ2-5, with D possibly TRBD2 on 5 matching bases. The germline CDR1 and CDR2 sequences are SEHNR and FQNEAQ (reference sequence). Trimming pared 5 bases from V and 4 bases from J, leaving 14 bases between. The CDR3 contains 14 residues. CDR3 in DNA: TGTGCCAGCAGCAATCCTTCGGCGGGAGAGACCCAGTACTTC. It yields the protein CASSNPSAGETQYF. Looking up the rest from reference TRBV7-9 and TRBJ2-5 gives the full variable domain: DTGVSQNPRHKITKRGQNVTFRCDPISEHNRLYWYRQTLGQGPEFLTYFQNEAQLEKSRLLSDRFSAERPKGSFSTLEIQRTEQGDSAMYLCASSNPSAGETQYFGPGTRLLVL.

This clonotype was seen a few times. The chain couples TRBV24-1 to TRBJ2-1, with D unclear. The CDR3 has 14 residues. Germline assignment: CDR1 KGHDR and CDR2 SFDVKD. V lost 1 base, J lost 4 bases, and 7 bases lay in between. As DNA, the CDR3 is TGTGCCACCAGTGATTTACGGCTTTACAATGAGCAGTTCTTC. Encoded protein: CATSDLRLYNEQFF.

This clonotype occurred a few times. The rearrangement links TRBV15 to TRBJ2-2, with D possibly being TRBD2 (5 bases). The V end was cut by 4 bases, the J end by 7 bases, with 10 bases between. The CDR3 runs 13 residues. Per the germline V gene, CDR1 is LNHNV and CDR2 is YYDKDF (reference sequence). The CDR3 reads CATSMRVGGELFF. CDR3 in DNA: TGTGCCACCAGCATGAGGGTTGGCGGGGAGCTGTTTTTT.

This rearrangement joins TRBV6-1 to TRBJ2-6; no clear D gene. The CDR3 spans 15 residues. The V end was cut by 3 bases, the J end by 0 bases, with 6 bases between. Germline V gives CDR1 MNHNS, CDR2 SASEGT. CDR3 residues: CASSEDLSGANVLTF. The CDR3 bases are TGTGCCAGCAGTGAGGACCTCTCTGGGGCCAACGTCCTGACTTTC.

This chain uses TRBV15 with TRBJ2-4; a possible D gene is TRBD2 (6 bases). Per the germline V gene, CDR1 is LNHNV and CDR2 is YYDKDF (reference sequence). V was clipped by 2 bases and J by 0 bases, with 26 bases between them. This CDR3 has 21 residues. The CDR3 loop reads CATSRSPPFGTLFSAKNIQYF. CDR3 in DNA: TGTGCCACCAGCAGATCCCCTCCTTTTGGGACTTTATTCTCAGCCAAAAACATTCAGTACTTC.

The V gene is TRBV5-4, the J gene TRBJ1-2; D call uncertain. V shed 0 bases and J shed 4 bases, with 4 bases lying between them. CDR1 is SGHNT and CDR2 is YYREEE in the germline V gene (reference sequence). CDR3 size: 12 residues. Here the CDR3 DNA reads TGTGCCAGCAGCTTGGACAGCTATGGCTACACCTTC. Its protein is CASSLDSYGYTF.

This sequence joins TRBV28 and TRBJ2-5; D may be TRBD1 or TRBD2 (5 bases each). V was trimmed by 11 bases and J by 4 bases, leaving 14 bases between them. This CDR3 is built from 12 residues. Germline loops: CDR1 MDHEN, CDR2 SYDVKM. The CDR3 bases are TGTGCCGCTTCGGGGCAGAGAGAGACCCAGTACTTC. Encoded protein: CAASGQRETQYF.

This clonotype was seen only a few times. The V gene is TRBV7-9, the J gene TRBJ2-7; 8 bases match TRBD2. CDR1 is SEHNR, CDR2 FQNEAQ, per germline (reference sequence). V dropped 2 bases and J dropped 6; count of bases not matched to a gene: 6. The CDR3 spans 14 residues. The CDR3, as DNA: TGTGCCAGCAGCTTACGGGGGGGAGGCGCCGAGCAGTACTTC. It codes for CASSLRGGGAEQYF.

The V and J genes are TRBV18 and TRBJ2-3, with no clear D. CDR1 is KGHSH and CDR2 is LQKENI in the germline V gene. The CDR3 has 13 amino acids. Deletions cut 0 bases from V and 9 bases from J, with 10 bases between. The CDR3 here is CASSPPKGLTQYF. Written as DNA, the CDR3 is TGTGCCAGCTCACCACCCAAAGGGTTGACGCAGTATTTT.

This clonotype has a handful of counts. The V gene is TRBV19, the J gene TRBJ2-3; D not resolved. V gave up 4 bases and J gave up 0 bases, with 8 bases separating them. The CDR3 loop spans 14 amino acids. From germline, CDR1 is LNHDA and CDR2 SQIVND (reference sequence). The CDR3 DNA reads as TGTGCCAGTAGTACATTTTATAGCACAGATACGCAGTATTTT. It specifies CASSTFYSTDTQYF.

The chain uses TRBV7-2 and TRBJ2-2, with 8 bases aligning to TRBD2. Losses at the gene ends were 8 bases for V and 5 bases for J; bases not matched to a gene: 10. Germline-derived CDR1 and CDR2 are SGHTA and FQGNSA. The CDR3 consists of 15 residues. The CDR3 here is CASLALAGGTGELFF. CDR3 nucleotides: TGTGCCAGCCTCGCCCTCGCGGGAGGTACCGGGGAGCTGTTTTTT.

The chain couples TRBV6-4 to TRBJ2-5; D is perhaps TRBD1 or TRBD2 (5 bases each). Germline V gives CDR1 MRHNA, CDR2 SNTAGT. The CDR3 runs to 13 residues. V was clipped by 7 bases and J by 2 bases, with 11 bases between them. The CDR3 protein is CASIGGPQETQYF. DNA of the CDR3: TGTGCCAGCATTGGGGGTCCTCAAGAGACCCAGTACTTC.

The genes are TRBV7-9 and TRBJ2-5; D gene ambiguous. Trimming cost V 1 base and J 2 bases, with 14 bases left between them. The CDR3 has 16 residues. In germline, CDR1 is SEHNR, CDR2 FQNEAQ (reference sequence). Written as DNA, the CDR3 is TGTGCCAGCAGCTTAGGGGTTTCGCCATTGCAAGAGACCCAGTACTTC. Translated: CASSLGVSPLQETQYF. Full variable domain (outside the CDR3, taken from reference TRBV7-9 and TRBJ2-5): DTGVSQNPRHKITKRGQNVTFRCDPISEHNRLYWYRQTLGQGPEFLTYFQNEAQLEKSRLLSDRFSAERPKGSFSTLEIQRTEQGDSAMYLCASSLGVSPLQETQYFGPGTRLLVL.

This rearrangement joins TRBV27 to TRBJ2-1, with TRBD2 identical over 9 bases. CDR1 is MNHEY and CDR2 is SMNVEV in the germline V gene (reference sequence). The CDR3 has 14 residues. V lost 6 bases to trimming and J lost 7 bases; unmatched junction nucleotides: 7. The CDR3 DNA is TGTGCCAGCAGGAGATTAGCGGGAGCAAATGAGCAGTTCTTC. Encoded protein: CASRRLAGANEQFF.

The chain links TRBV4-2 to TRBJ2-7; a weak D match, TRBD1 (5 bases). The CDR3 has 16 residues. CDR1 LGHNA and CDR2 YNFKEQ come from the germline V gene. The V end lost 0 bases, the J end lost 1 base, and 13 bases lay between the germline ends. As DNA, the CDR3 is TGTGCCAGCAGCCAAGAAGAAGGGGTCCCGTCCTACGAGCAGTACTTC. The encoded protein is CASSQEEGVPSYEQYF.

CDR3 in DNA: TGTGCCAGCAACTCTGGTCGTAGGGCAGATACGCAGTATTTT. Its protein is CASNSGRRADTQYF. The J gene is TRBJ2-3, the V gene TRBV7-8; D ambiguous. Germline-derived CDR1 and CDR2 are SGHVS and FQNEAQ. Trimming took 7 bases from V and 4 from J, leaving 15 bases between them. The CDR3 runs to 14 residues.

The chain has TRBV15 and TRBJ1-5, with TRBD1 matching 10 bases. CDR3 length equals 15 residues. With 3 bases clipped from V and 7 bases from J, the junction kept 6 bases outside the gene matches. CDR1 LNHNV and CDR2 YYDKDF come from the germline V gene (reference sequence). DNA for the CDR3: TGTGCCACCAGCAGCGACAGGGGGCATGGGCAGCCCCAGCATTTT. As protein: CATSSDRGHGQPQHF.

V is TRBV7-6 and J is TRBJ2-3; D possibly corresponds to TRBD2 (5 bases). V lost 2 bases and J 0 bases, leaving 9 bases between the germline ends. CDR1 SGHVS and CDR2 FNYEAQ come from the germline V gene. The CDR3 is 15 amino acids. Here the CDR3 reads CASSLIALSTDTQYF. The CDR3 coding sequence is TGTGCCAGCAGCTTAATAGCGCTTAGCACAGATACGCAGTATTTT.

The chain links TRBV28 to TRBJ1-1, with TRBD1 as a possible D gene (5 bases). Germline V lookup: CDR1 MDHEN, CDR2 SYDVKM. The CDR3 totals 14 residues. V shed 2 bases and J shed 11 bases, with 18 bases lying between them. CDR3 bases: TGTGCCAGCAGTTTAGGGGGTTTTTCGAAGGGGGCTTTCTTT. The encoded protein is CASSLGGFSKGAFF.

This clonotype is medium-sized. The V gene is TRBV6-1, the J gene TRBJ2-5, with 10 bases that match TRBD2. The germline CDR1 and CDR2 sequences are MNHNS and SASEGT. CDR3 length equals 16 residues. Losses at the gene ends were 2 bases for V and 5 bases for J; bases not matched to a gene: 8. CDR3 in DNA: TGTGCCAGCAGTGAACTGGCGGCTAGCGGGAGTGAGACCCAGTACTTC. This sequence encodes CASSELAASGSETQYF.

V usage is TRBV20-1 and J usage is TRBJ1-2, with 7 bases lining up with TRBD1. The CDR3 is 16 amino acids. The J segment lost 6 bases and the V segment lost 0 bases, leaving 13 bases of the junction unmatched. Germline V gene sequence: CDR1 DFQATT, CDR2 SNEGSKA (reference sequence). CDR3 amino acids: CSARDEPRGYSDGYTF. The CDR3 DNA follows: TGCAGTGCTAGAGATGAGCCCAGGGGGTACTCTGATGGCTACACCTTC.

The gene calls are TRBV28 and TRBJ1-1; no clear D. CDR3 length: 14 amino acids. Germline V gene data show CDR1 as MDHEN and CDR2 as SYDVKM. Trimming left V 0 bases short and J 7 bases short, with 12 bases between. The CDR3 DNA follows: TGTGCCAGCAGTTTATGGGCCGGGCCAGGTGAAGCTTTCTTT. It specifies CASSLWAGPGEAFF.

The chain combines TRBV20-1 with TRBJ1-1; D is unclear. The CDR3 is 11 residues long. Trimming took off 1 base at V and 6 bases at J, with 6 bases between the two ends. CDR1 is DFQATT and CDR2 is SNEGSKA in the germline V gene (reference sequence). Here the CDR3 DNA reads TGCAGTGCTAGAGGTATCGCTGAAGCTTTCTTT. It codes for CSARGIAEAFF.

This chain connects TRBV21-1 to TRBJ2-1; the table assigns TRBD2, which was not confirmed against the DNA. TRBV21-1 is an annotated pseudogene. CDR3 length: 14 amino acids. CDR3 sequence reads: CATFRDSLRDEQFF. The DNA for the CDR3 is TGTGCCACGTTTCGGGACTCCCTTCGTGATGAGCAGTTCTTC.

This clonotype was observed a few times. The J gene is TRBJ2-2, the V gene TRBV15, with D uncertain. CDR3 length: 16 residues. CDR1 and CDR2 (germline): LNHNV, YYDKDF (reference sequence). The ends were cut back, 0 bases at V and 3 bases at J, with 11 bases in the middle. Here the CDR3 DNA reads TGTGCCACCAGCAGAGATCACTTCAGCTACACCGGGGAGCTGTTTTTT. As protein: CATSRDHFSYTGELFF.

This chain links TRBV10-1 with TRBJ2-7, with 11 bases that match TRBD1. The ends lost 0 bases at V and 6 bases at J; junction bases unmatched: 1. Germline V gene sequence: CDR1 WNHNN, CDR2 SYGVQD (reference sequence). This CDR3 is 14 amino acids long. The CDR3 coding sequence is TGCGCCAGCAGTGAGTCGGGGACAGGGGGCGAGCAGTACTTC. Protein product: CASSESGTGGEQYF.

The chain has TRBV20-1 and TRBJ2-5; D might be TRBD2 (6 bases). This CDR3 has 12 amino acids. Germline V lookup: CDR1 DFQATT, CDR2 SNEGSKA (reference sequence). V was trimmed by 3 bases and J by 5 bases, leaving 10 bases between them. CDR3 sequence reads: CSARGGRETQYF. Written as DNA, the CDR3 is TGCAGTGCTAGGGGGGGTAGGGAGACCCAGTACTTC.